A selection of T cell receptor beta chains follows, all from one sample in a study of vaccination effects on CD4 cells after COVID-19. Using immunoSEQ multiplex PCR, the repertoire was profiled, and TCRdb retains in-frame clones only, with some absent. The table shows roughly 24,000 clones, with approximately 79% occurring only once. Their recognized antigens are unknown. The sample here was CD4+ T cells from PBMCs cultured with SARS-CoV-2 spike peptides, taken before COVID-19 vaccination. These receptors came from a human donor who had a prior SARS-CoV-2 infection. The CDR3 runs from the conserved cysteine through the conserved F or W. D genes are given only for firm matches. Expanded clones get a size class; other rows say once, few or many, or leave the size out.

TRBV4-3,NA,NA,TRBJ2-7,TGCGCCAGCAGCCAAGCTGGCAGGGCCCACGAGCAGTACTTC,CASSQAGRAHEQYF
TRBV9,TRBD2,few,TRBJ2-4,TGTGCCAGCAGCGTTGAAGCGGGATTAGCCAAAAACATTCAGTACTTC,CASSVEAGLAKNIQYF
TRBV11-3,TRBD1,once,TRBJ2-7,TGTGCCAGCAGCTTAGAACAGGGGTACGAGCAGTACTTC,CASSLEQGYEQYF
TRBV5-1,TRBD1,NA,TRBJ2-7,TGCGCCAGCAGCTTTGACGGGACAGGACTCTCCTACGAGCAGTACTTC,CASSFDGTGLSYEQYF
TRBV30,TRBD1,NA,TRBJ1-2,TGTGCCTGGGGGTCCCGTGACAGGGGGCTTAGCTACACCTTC,CAWGSRDRGLSYTF
TRBV28,NA,few,TRBJ1-4,TGTGCCAGCAGCGCAACTGAGATCAATGAAAAACTGTTTTTT,CASSATEINEKLFF
TRBV19,TRBD1,few,TRBJ1-1,TGTGCCAGCCGGGACAGGGGGACTGTGAACACTGAAGCTTTCTTT,CASRDRGTVNTEAFF
TRBV6-5,NA,NA,TRBJ1-1,TGTGCCAGCGCTACAGGGAGGGTCACTGAAGCTTTCTTT,CASATGRVTEAFF
TRBV10-3,NA,few,TRBJ1-2,TGTGCCATCAGTGAGACGGCAGCTAACTATGGCTACACCTTC,CAISETAANYGYTF
TRBV19,NA,NA,TRBJ2-5,TGTGCCAGTAGTCTGAACGGGGCAGAGACCCAGTACTTC,CASSLNGAETQYF
TRBV5-5,TRBD1,NA,TRBJ2-7,TGTGCCAGCAGCTTGTCCTGGACAGGGGGACTCTACGAGCAGTACTTC,CASSLSWTGGLYEQYF